Below, 10 T cell receptor beta chains from the same sample are listed, as sequenced in a study of blood T cell repertoires in COVID-19 (dated by TCRdb to the early 2020s). Libraries came from the immunoSEQ multiplex PCR assay. In TCRdb, the immuneACCESS table is reduced to in-frame sequences with V and J assigned. These tables do not hold every clone; where another copy was compared, an unresolved V gene accounts for under half, and the others remain unexplained. In this sample the table shows 200,000 to 300,000 clones, around 88% of which occur a single time. About 2.1% of the sample belongs to the ten largest clones. The material sequenced was peripheral blood. Receptors were obtained from a young man with active or convalescent COVID-19.

This chain joins TRBV4-3 and TRBJ1-4; no reliable D call. The CDR3 length is 13 residues. The V gene's germline CDR1 is LGHNA and CDR2 YSLEER. The V gene lost 3 bases and the J gene lost 9 bases, with 11 bases spanning the gap. The CDR3 is CASSQEAQQKLFF. CDR3 DNA sequence: TGCGCCAGCAGCCAGGAAGCACAGCAAAAACTGTTTTTT.

The CDR3 protein is CASSQDSQGAPNYGYTF. The CDR3 coding sequence is TGCGCCAGCAGCCAAGATAGCCAGGGGGCCCCTAACTATGGCTACACCTTC. The chain links TRBV4-1 to TRBJ1-2; 8 positions agree with TRBD1. Germline V gives CDR1 MGHRA, CDR2 YSYEKL. The CDR3 is 17 residues long. V gave up 0 bases and J gave up 0 bases; unmatched junction bases: 6.

This clone appeared a single time. The V call is TRBV12-2, the J call TRBJ1-6; the table's TRBD1 call for D was not verified on the DNA. TRBV12-2 is tagged as a pseudogene. The CDR3 is made up of 14 amino acids. The CDR3 protein is CASRFSGGCSPLHF. The DNA for the CDR3 is TGTGCAAGTCGCTTTTCAGGGGGCTGTTCACCCCTCCACTTT.

The chain employs TRBV14 and TRBJ1-6, with D maybe TRBD1 (6 bases). This CDR3 is 13 amino acids long. Trimming pared 8 bases from V and 10 bases from J, leaving 15 bases between. Germline lookup yields CDR1 SGHDN and CDR2 FVKESK. CDR3 region: CASGTGSGSPLHF. The CDR3 region has the DNA TGTGCCAGCGGCACAGGGTCTGGGTCACCCCTCCACTTT.

The chain joins TRBV12-5 to TRBJ1-1; TRBD1 might be the D (6 bases). V was pared by 4 bases and J by 4 bases, with 16 bases between. CDR1 is LGHNT, CDR2 FRNRAP, per germline. This CDR3 contains 15 residues. DNA of the CDR3: TGTGCTAGTGGTTCCTCGGGACACCTGTCCACTGAAGCTTTCTTT. Amino acid sequence: CASGSSGHLSTEAFF. Full variable domain (rest looked up from reference TRBV12-5 and TRBJ1-1): DARVTQTPRHKVTEMGQEVTMRCQPILGHNTVFWYRQTMMQGLELLAYFRNRAPLDDSGMPKDRFSAEMPDATLATLKIQPSEPRDSAVYFCASGSSGHLSTEAFFGQGTRLTVV.

The CDR3 is CASLLAEGDEQYF. The CDR3, as DNA: TGTGCCAGCCTACTAGCTGAGGGAGACGAGCAGTACTTC. The V call is TRBV2, the J call TRBJ2-7, with D possibly being TRBD2 (6 bases). The CDR3 covers 13 residues. Germline V gene data show CDR1 as SNHLY and CDR2 as FYNNEI. Trimming removed 8 bases from V and 5 bases from J, with 16 bases in between.

This clone was counted a few times. The chain links TRBV11-3 to TRBJ1-1, with D uncertain. Germline CDR1 SGHNT, CDR2 YENEEA. The CDR3 length is 15 residues. V lost 2 bases, J lost 1 base, and 11 bases lay in between. In DNA, the CDR3 is TGTGCCAGCAGCTTACGTGGCGACACGAACACTGAAGCTTTCTTT. Protein product: CASSLRGDTNTEAFF.

The V gene is TRBV11-2, the J gene TRBJ2-2, with 7 bases identical to TRBD1. The CDR3 covers 13 residues. Per germline, CDR1 SGHAT and CDR2 FQNNGV. V gave up 4 bases and J gave up 5 bases; unmatched junction bases: 1. The CDR3 DNA is TGTGCCAGCAGCTCGACAGGGACCGGGGAGCTGTTTTTT. Amino acid sequence: CASSSTGTGELFF.

This sequence joins TRBV13 and TRBJ1-1; the match to TRBD1 covers 7 bases. The CDR3 loop spans 16 amino acids. Germline lookup yields CDR1 PRHDT and CDR2 FYEKMQ (reference sequence). The junction had 12 bases not matched to a gene; V was cut back by 6 bases and J by 2 bases. The DNA for the CDR3 is TGTGCCAGCAGACCCCCAGGGGGACGGATTAACACTGAAGCTTTCTTT. Residues: CASRPPGGRINTEAFF.

V gene TRBV2 combines with J gene TRBJ2-3, with 12 bases matching TRBD2. Germline loops: CDR1 SNHLY, CDR2 FYNNEI. The CDR3 totals 17 residues. V shed 1 base, J shed 9 bases, and the junction held 11 bases outside the gene matches. Here the CDR3 reads CASSEVRLAGGQGTQYF. CDR3 nucleotides: TGTGCCAGCAGTGAAGTTCGCCTAGCGGGGGGGCAGGGCACGCAGTATTTT.